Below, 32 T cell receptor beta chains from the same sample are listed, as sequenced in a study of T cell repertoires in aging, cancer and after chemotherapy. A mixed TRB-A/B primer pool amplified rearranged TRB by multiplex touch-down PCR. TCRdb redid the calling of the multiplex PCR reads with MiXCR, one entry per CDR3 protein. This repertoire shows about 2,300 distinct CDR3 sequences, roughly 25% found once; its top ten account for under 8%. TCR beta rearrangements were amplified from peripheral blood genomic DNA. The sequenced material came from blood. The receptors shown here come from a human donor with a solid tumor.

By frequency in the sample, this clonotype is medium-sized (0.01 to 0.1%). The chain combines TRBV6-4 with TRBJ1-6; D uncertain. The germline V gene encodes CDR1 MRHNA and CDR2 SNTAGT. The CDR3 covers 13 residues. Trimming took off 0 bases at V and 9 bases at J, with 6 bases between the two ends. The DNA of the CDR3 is TGTGCCAGCAGTGACTCCATCGGTTCACCCCTCCACTTT. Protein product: CASSDSIGSPLHF.

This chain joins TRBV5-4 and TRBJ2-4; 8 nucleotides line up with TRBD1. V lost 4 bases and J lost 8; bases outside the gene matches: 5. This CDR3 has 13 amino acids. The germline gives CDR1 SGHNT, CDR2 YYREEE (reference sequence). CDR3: CASSQDRADIQYF. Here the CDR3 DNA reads TGTGCCAGCAGCCAGGACAGGGCGGACATTCAGTACTTC.

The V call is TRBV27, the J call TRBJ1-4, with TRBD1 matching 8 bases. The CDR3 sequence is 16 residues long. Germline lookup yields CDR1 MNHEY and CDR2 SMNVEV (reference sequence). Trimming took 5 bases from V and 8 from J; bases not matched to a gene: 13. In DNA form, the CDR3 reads TGTGCCAGCAGTCCGGGGACAGGCCTGGGCTTGGAAAAACTGTTTTTT. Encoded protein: CASSPGTGLGLEKLFF.

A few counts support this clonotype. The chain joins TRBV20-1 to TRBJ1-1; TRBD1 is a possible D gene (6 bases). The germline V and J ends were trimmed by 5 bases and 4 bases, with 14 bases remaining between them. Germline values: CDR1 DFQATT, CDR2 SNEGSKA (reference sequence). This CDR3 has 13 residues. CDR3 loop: CSAGRGGGTEAFF. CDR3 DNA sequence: TGCAGTGCTGGGCGGGGGGGCGGCACTGAAGCTTTCTTT.

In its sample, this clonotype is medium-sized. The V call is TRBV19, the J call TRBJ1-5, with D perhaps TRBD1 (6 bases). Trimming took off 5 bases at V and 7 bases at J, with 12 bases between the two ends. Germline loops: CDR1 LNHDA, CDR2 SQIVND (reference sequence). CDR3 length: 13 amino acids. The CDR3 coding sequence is TGTGCCAGTAGTGAACAGGGTGGACAGCCCCAGCATTTT. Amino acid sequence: CASSEQGGQPQHF.

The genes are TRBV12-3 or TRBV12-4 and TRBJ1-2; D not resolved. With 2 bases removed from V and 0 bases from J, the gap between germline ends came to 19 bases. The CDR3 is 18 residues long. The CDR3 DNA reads TGTGCCAGCAGTTTAAAGATGTCGGGCCTTTCACCTAACTATGGCTACACCTTC. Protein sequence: CASSLKMSGLSPNYGYTF.

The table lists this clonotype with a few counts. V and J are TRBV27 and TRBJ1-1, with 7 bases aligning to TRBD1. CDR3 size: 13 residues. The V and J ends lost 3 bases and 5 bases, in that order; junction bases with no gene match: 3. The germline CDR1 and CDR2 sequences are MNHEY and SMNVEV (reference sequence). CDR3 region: CASSFTGATEAFF. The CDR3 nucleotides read TGTGCCAGCAGTTTTACAGGGGCTACTGAAGCTTTCTTT.

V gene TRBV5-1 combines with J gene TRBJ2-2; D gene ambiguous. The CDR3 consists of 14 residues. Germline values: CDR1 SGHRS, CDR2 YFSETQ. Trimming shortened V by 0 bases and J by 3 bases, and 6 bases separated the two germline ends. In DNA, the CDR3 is TGCGCCAGCAGCTTGGAACTACACACCGGGGAGCTGTTTTTT. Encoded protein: CASSLELHTGELFF. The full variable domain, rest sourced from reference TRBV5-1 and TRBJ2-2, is KAGVTQTPRYLIKTRGQQVTLSCSPISGHRSVSWYQQTPGQGLQFLFEYFSETQRNKGNFPGRFSGRQFSNSRSEMNVSTLELGDSALYLCASSLELHTGELFFGEGSRLTVL.

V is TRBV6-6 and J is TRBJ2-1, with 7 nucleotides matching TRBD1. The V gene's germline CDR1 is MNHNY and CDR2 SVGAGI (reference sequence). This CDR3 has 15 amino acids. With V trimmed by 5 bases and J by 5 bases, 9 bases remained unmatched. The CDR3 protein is CASSQPGTVDNEQFF. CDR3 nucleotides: TGTGCCAGCAGTCAACCCGGGACAGTGGACAATGAGCAGTTCTTC.

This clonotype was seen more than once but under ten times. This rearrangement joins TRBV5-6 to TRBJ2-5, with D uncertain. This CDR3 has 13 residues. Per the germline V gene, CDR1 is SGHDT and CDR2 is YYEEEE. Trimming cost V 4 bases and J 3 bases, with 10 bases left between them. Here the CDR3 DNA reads TGTGCCAGCAGCCCTCATATGGAAGAGACCCAGTACTTC. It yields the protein CASSPHMEETQYF. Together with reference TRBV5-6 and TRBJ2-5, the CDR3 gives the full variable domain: DAGVTQSPTHLIKTRGQQVTLRCSPKSGHDTVSWYQQALGQGPQFIFQYYEEEERQRGNFPDRFSGHQFPNYSSELNVNALLLGDSALYLCASSPHMEETQYFGPGTRLLVL.

The CDR3 nucleotides read TGTGCCAGTTCGACGGGACGCACAGATACGCAGTATTTT. This sequence encodes CASSTGRTDTQYF. V is TRBV19 and J is TRBJ2-3; D may correspond to TRBD1 or TRBD2 (5 bases each). V dropped 8 bases and J dropped 1 base, with 10 bases sitting between them. CDR3 size: 13 residues. CDR1 is LNHDA, CDR2 SQIVND, per germline (reference sequence).

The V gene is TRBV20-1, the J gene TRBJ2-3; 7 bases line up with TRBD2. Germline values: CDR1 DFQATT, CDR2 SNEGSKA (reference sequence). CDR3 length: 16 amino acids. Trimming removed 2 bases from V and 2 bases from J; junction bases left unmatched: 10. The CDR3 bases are TGCAGTGCTAGAAGGGTAGCGGGCGGAGCCACAGATACGCAGTATTTT. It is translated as CSARRVAGGATDTQYF.

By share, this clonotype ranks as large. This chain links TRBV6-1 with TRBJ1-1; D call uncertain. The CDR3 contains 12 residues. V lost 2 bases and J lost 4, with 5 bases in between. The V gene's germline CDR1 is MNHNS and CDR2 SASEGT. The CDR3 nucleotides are TGTGCCAGCAGTGAATTGGGCACTGAAGCTTTCTTT. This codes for CASSELGTEAFF.

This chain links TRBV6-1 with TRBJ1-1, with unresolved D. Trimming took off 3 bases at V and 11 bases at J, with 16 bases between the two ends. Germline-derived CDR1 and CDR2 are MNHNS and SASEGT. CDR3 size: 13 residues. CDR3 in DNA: TGTGCCAGCAGTGAGGGATTCTTGGAAGGGGCTTTCTTT. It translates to CASSEGFLEGAFF.

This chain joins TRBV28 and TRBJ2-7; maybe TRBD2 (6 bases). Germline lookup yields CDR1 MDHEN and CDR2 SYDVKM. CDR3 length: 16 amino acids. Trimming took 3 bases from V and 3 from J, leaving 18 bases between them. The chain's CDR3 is CASSLEGSLIGYEQYF. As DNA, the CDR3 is TGTGCCAGCAGTTTGGAGGGTTCCCTCATAGGCTACGAGCAGTACTTC.

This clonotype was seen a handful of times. The CDR3 DNA is TGTGCCAGCAGTGAGGGCCAGACACTAAACTATGGCTACACCTTC. Encoded protein: CASSEGQTLNYGYTF. This chain connects TRBV6-1 to TRBJ1-2; D uncertain. Germline lookup yields CDR1 MNHNS and CDR2 SASEGT. The CDR3 spans 15 residues. V lost 3 bases and J lost 2, with 13 bases in between.

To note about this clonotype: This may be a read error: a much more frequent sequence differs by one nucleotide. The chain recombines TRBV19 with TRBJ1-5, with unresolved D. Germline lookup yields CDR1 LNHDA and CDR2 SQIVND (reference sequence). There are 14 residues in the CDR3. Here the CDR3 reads CASSQQSSNHPQHF. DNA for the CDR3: TGTGCCAGTAGCCAACAGTCGAGCAATCATCCCCAGCATTTT. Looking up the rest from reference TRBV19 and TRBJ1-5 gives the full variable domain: DGGITQSPKYLFRKEGQNVTLSCEQNLNHDAMYWYRQDPGQGLRLIYYSQIVNDFQKGDIAEGYSVSREKKESFPLTVTSAQKNPTAFYLCASSQQSSNHPQHFGDGTRLSIL.

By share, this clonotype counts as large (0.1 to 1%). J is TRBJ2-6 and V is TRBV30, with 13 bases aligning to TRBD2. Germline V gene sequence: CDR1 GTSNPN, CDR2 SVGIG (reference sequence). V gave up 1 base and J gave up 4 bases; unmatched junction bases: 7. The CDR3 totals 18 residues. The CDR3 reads CAWSDPGLAGRGANVLTF. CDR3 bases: TGTGCCTGGAGTGACCCGGGACTAGCGGGGCGGGGGGCCAACGTCCTGACTTTC.

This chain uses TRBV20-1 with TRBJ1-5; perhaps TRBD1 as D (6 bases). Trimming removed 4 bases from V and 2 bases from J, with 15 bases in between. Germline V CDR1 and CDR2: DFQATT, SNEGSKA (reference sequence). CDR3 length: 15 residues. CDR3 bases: TGCAGTGCTACTATGAGGGGGGGGGGCAATCAGCCCCAGCATTTT. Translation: CSATMRGGGNQPQHF.

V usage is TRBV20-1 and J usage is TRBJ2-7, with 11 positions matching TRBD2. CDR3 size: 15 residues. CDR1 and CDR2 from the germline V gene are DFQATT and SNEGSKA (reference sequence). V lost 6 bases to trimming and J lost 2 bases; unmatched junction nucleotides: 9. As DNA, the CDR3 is TGCAGTGCCCCTACCCCACTAGCGGGAGCCTACGAGCAGTACTTC. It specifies CSAPTPLAGAYEQYF.

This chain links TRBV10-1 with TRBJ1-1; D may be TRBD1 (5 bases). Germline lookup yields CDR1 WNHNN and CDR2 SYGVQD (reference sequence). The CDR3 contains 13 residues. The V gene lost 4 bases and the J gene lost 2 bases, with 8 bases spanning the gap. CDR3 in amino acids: CASSGTLNTEAFF. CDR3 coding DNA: TGCGCCAGCAGTGGGACACTCAACACTGAAGCTTTCTTT.

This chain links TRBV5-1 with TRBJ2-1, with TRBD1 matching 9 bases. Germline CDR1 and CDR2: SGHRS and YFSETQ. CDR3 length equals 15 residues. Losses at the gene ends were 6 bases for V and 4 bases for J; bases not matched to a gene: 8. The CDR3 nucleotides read TGCGCCAGCACTAAAGGACAGGGGAGATACAATGAGCAGTTCTTC. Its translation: CASTKGQGRYNEQFF.

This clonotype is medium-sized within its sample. The CDR3 DNA is TGTGCCTGGAACCTTCAGGGCTCAGATGGCTACACCTTC. This sequence encodes CAWNLQGSDGYTF. The chain carries TRBV30 and TRBJ1-2; D is perhaps TRBD1 (5 bases). The CDR3 runs to 13 residues. CDR1 is GTSNPN and CDR2 is SVGIG in the germline V gene (reference sequence). V was trimmed by 4 bases and J by 6 bases, leaving 15 bases between them.

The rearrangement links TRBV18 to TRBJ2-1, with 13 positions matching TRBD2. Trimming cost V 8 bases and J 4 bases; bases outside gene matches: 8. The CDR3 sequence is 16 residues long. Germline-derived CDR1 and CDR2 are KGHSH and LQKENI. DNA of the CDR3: TGTGCCAGCGGAGAGGGACTAGCGGGGCTTTACAATGAGCAGTTCTTC. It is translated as CASGEGLAGLYNEQFF. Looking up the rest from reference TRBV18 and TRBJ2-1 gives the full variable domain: NAGVMQNPRHLVRRRGQEARLRCSPMKGHSHVYWYRQLPEEGLKFMVYLQKENIIDESGMPKERFSAEFPKEGPSILRIQQVVRGDSAAYFCASGEGLAGLYNEQFFGPGTRLTVL.

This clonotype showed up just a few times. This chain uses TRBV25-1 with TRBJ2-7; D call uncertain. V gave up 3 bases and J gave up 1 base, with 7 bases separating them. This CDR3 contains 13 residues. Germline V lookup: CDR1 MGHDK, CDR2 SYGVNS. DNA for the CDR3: TGTGCCAGCAGTGAGCCAAGTTCCTACGAGCAGTACTTC. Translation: CASSEPSSYEQYF.

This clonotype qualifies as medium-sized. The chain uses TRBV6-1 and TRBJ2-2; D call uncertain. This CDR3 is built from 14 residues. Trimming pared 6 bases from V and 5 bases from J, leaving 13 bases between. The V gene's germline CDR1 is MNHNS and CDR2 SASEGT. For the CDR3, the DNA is TGTGCCAGCAGATACCGACCGGGTACCGGGGAGCTGTTTTTT. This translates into CASRYRPGTGELFF.

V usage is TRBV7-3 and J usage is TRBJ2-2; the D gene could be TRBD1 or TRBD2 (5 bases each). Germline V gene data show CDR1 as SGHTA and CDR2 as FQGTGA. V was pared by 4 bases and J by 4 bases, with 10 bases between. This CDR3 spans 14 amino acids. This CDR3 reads CASSSVGPTGELFF. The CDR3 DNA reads TGTGCCAGCAGCTCAGTGGGACCCACCGGGGAGCTGTTTTTT. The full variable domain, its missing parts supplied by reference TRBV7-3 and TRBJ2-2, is GAGVSQTPSNKVTEKGKYVELRCDPISGHTALYWYRQSLGQGPEFLIYFQGTGAADDSGLPNDRFFAVRPEGSVSTLKIQRTERGDSAVYLCASSSVGPTGELFFGEGSRLTVL.

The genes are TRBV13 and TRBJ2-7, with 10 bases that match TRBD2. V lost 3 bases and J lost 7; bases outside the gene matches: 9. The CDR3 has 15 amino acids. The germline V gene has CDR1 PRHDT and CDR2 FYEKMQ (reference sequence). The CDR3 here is CASSFQTSGTREQYF. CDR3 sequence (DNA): TGTGCCAGCAGCTTCCAAACTAGCGGGACAAGAGAGCAGTACTTC.

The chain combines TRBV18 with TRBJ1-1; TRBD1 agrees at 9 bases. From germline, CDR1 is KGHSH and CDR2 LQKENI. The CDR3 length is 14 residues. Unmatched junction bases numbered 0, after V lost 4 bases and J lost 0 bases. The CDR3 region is CASSRDRVNTEAFF. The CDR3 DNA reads TGTGCCAGCTCACGGGACAGGGTGAACACTGAAGCTTTCTTT.

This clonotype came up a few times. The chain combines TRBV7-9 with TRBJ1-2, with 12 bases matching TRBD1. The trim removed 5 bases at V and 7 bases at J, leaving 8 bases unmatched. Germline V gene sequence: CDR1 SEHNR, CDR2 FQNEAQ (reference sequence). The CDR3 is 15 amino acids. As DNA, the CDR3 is TGTGCCAGCAGCCCCCCGGGACAGGGGGCATCTGGCTACACCTTC. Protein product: CASSPPGQGASGYTF.

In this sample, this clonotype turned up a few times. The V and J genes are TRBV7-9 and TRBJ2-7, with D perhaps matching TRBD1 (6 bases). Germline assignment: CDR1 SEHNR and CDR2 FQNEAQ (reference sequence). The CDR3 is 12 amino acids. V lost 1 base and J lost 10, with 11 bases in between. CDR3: CASSLDWTDQYF. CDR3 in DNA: TGTGCCAGCAGCTTAGACTGGACAGATCAGTACTTC.

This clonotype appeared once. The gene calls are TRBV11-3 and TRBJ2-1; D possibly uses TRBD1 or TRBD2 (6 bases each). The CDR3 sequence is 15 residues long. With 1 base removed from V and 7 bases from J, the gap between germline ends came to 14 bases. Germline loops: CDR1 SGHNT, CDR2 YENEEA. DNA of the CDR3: TGTGCCAGCAGCTTAGTATCGGGGGCGGGGAATGAGCAGTTCTTC. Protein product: CASSLVSGAGNEQFF.